These 10 T cell receptor beta chains came from one sample sequenced in a study of glioma-infiltrating T cells. Amplification of TCR alpha and beta CDR3 regions from RNA used iRepertoire nested multiplex PCR. TCRdb reprocessed the multiplex PCR reads via MiXCR and lists one record per CDR3 protein. Of around 90,000 distinct CDR3 sequences detected, about 40% appear once; the ten largest clones hold approximately 38%. The sample was glioma tissue, nonneoplastic brain tissue, or PBMCs (not recorded which). The receptors shown here come from a human donor with low-grade glioma or glioblastoma, undergoing nonglioma brain surgery, or in good health (not recorded which).

The chain links TRBV20-1 to TRBJ2-3; TRBD2 matches 11 bases. This CDR3 spans 16 amino acids. Germline trimming cut 3 bases from V and 4 bases from J; bases unmatched to any gene: 9. Per the germline V gene, CDR1 is DFQATT and CDR2 is SNEGSKA (reference sequence). The DNA of the CDR3 is TGCAGTGCTAGTCCCCTAGCGGGAGGAGCGGCAGATACGCAGTATTTT. This gives the protein CSASPLAGGAADTQYF.

This clonotype was seen only a few times. The rearrangement uses TRBV5-1 and TRBJ2-5; 14 nucleotides align to TRBD2. V trimming: 6 bases; J trimming: 4 bases; junction bases outside the gene matches: 5. Germline values: CDR1 SGHRS, CDR2 YFSETQ. This CDR3 spans 15 amino acids. The CDR3 sequence is CASIPGTSGGETQYF. In DNA form, the CDR3 reads TGCGCCAGCATACCCGGGACTAGCGGGGGAGAGACCCAGTACTTC.

Remarks on this clonotype: The CDR3 does not end in the conserved phenylalanine or tryptophan, so this is likely a read error. It is unclear where the CDR3 begins or ends on the DNA, so no DNA is shown, and the CDR3 is as TCRdb lists it. The chain is built from TRBV18 and TRBJ1-5. The germline V gene has CDR1 KGHSH and CDR2 LQKENI. A total of 14 residues make up the CDR3, ends included. The CDR3: CASSPGISNQPHHI.

This clonotype showed up many times. The V and J genes are TRBV6-6 and TRBJ2-7, with D possibly being TRBD1 (6 bases). CDR1 is MNHNY and CDR2 is SVGAGI in the germline V gene (reference sequence). This CDR3 is 16 amino acids long. Trimming took 0 bases from V and 0 from J, leaving 12 bases between them. This chain's CDR3 is CASSYSAGAGSYEQYF. DNA for the CDR3: TGTGCCAGCAGTTACTCCGCAGGGGCCGGCTCCTACGAGCAGTACTTC.

This clonotype was counted many times. The chain uses TRBV18 and TRBJ1-1, with a tentative D call TRBD1 (5 bases). Germline V CDR1 and CDR2: KGHSH, LQKENI. The CDR3 has 14 amino acids. The V gene lost 3 bases and the J gene lost 5 bases, with 13 bases spanning the gap. CDR3 region: CASSPDRRDTEAFF. In DNA, the CDR3 is TGTGCCAGCTCACCCGACAGAAGAGATACTGAAGCTTTCTTT.

This clonotype came up many times. V and J are TRBV5-8 and TRBJ2-7; possible D gene TRBD2, 6 bases. V was clipped by 0 bases and J by 2 bases, with 12 bases between them. This CDR3 has 15 amino acids. Germline CDR1 SGHTS, CDR2 YDEGEE. The CDR3 loop reads CASSLEGRIAYEQYF. For the CDR3, the DNA is TGTGCCAGCAGCTTGGAGGGGAGGATCGCCTACGAGCAGTACTTC.

Note on this clonotype: A much larger clone sits a single nucleotide away, making a read error possible. Because the CDR3 is missing its conserved closing phenylalanine or tryptophan, this is likely a read error. The genes are TRBV7-9 and TRBJ1-1; possible D gene TRBD1, 5 bases. The CDR3 length is 14 residues. Trimming left V 4 bases short and J 4 bases short, with 13 bases between. Germline-derived CDR1 and CDR2 are SEHNR and FQNEAQ (reference sequence). CDR3 nucleotide sequence: TGTGCCAGCAGCTGGGGACGGGAGAGCACTGAAGCTTTCTCT. The encoded protein is CASSWGRESTEAFS.

This clonotype showed up many times. This rearrangement joins TRBV10-3 to TRBJ1-5, with no clear D. The CDR3 runs to 16 residues. Trimming took off 2 bases at V and 1 base at J, with 12 bases between the two ends. CDR1 and CDR2 from the germline V gene are ENHRY and SYGVKD. The CDR3 loop reads CAISEAGQASNQPQHF. CDR3 DNA sequence: TGTGCCATCAGTGAGGCAGGCCAGGCGAGCAATCAGCCCCAGCATTTT.

This clonotype was counted a few times. This chain connects TRBV3-1 to TRBJ2-6; weak D call: TRBD1 (5 bases). Germline-derived CDR1 and CDR2 are LGHDT and YNNKEL (reference sequence). V was trimmed by 4 bases and J by 0 bases, leaving 16 bases between them. This CDR3 region has 18 residues. For the CDR3, the DNA is TGTGCCAGCAGCCTAAGGTCTCAGGGCCTCTCTGGGGCCAACGTCCTGACTTTC. This gives the protein CASSLRSQGLSGANVLTF.

Concerning this clonotype itself: Because the CDR3 is missing its conserved closing phenylalanine or tryptophan, this is likely a read error. This chain links TRBV20-1 with TRBJ2-1; TRBD2 matches at 8 bases. Germline values: CDR1 DFQATT, CDR2 SNEGSKA (reference sequence). V was clipped by 1 base and J by 5 bases; unmatched bases: 7. This CDR3 has 15 residues. CDR3 region: CSARGSGGQNNEQFS. The CDR3, as DNA: TGCAGTGCTAGAGGAAGCGGGGGCCAAAACAATGAGCAGTTCTCC.